The clone carrying this T cell receptor (beta chain) was detected only a few times. This entry belongs to a study of control samples from healthy donors and cancer patients. The germline V gene has CDR1 KGHDR and CDR2 SFDVKD. The CDR3 extends over 16 amino acids. V lost 2 bases to trimming and J lost 9 bases, with 21 bases between them. Repertoires were generated with immunoSEQ multiplex PCR, while TCRdb's copy carries only in-frame clones and drops some. The profile shows roughly 88,000 clones, 91% of them singletons. The V and J genes are TRBV24-1 and TRBJ1-2; perhaps TRBD1 as D (5 bases). This TCR came from a man over 45 in good health. What was sequenced was blood. Here the CDR3 DNA reads TGTGCCACCAGTGATTCGGGCCCAGGGCTCCTTCGGAGCTACACCTTC. This gives the protein CATSDSGPGLLRSYTF.